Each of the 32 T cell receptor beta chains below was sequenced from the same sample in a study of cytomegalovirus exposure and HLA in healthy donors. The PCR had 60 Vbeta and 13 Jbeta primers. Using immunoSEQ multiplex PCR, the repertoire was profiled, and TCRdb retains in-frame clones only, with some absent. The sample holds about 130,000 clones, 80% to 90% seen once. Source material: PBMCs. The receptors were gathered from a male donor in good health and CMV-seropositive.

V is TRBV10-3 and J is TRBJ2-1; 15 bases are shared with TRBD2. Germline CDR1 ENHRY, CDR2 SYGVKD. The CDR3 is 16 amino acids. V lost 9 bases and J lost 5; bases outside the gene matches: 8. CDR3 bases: TGTGCCATTCGGACTAGCGGGAGGGCCGAAGACAATGAGCAGTTCTTC. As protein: CAIRTSGRAEDNEQFF.

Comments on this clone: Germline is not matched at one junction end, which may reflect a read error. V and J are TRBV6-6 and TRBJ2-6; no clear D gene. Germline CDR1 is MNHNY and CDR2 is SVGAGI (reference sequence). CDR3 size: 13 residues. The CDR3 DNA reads TGTGCCAGCAGCTACTCTGGGGCCAACGTCCTGACTTTC. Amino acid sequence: CASSYSGANVLTF.

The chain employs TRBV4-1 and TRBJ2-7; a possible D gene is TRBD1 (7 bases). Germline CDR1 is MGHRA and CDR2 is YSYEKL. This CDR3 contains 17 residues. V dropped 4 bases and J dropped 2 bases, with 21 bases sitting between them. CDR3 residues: CASSPRQGGTAPYEQYF. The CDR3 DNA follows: TGCGCCAGCAGCCCGCGACAGGGAGGAACGGCACCCTACGAGCAGTACTTC.

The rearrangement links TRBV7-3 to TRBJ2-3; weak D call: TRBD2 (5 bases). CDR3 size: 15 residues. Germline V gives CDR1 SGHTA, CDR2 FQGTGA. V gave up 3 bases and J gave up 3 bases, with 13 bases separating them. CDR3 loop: CASSLGSLETDTQYF. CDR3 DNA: TGTGCCAGCAGCTTGGGTTCACTAGAGACAGATACGCAGTATTTT.

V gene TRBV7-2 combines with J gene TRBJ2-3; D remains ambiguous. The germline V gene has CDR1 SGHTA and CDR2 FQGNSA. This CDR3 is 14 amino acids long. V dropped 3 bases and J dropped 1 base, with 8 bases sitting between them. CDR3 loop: CASSFRSRTDTQYF. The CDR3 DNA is TGTGCCAGCAGCTTCCGGTCCCGCACAGATACGCAGTATTTT.

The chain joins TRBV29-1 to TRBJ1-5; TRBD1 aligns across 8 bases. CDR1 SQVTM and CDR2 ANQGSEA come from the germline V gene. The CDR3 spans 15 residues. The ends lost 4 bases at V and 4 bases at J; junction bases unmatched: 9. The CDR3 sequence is CSVVARDRHNQPQHF. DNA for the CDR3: TGCAGCGTTGTTGCCCGGGACAGGCATAATCAGCCCCAGCATTTT.

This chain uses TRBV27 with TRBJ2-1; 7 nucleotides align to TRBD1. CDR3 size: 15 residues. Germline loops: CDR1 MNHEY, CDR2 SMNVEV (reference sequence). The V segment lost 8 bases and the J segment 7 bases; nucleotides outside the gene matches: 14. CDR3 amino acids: CASGLPGQTPNEQFF. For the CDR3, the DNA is TGTGCCAGCGGACTCCCGGGACAGACTCCAAATGAGCAGTTCTTC.

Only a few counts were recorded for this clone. The CDR3 is CASSLARVSSYEQYF. Here the CDR3 DNA reads TGTGCCAGCAGCTTAGCGCGCGTTAGCTCCTACGAGCAGTACTTC. The chain carries TRBV11-2 and TRBJ2-7, with D uncertain. The V end lost 1 base, the J end lost 0 bases, and 10 bases lay between the germline ends. The CDR3 runs to 15 residues. The germline CDR1 and CDR2 sequences are SGHAT and FQNNGV. Complete variable domain (other parts from reference TRBV11-2 and TRBJ2-7): EAGVAQSPRYKIIEKRQSVAFWCNPISGHATLYWYQQILGQGPKLLIQFQNNGVVDDSQLPKDRFSAERLKGVDSTLKIQPAKLEDSAVYLCASSLARVSSYEQYFGPGTRLTVT.

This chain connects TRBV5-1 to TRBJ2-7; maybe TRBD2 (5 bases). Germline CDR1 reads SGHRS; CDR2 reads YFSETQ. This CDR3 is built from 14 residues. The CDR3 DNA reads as TGCAAAACTAAACTTGACCCCGGGACCTACGAGCAGTACTTC. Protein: CKTKLDPGTYEQYF.

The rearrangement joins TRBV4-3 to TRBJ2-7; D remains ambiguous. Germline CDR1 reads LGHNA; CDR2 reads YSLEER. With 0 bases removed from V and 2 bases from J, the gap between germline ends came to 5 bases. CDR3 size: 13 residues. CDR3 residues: CASSQDVTYEQYF. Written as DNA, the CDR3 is TGCGCCAGCAGCCAAGACGTTACCTACGAGCAGTACTTC.

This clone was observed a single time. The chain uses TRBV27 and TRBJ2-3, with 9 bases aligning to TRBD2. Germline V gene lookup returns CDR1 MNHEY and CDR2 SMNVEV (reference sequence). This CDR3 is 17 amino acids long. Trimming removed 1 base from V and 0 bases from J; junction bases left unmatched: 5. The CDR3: CASSLWGGRASTDTQYF. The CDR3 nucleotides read TGTGCCAGCAGTTTATGGGGCGGGAGGGCCAGCACAGATACGCAGTATTTT.

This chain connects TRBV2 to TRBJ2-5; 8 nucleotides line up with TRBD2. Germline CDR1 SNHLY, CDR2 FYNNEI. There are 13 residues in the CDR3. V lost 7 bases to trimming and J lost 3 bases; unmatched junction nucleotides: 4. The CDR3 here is CASIRAGEETQYF. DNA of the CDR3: TGTGCCAGCATTCGAGCGGGGGAAGAGACCCAGTACTTC.

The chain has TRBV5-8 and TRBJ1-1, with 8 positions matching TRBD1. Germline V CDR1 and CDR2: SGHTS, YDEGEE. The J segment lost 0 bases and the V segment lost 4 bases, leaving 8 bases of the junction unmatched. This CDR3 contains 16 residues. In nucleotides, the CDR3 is TGTGCCAGCAGCGCGGGGGACAGGTTAGTGAACACTGAAGCTTTCTTT. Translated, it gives CASSAGDRLVNTEAFF.

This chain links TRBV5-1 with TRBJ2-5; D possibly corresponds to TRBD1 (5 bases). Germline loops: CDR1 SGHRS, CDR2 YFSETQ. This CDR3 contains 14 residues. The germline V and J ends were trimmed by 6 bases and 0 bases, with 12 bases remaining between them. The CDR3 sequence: CASTRRGNQETQYF. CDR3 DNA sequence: TGCGCCAGCACCCGAAGGGGAAACCAAGAGACCCAGTACTTC.

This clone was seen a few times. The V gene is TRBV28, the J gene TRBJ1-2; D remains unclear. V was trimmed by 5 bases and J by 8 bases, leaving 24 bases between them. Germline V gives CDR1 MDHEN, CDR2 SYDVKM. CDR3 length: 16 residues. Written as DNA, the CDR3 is TGTGCCAGCAGTACCCCTATTAGAATCAGCACAGAGGGCTACACCTTC. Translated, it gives CASSTPIRISTEGYTF.

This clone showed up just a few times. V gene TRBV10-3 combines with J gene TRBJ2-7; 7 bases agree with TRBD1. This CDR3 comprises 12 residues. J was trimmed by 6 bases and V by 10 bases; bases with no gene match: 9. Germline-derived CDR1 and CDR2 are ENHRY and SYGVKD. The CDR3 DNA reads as TGTGCCAGTGAAGACAGGGCGAGCGAGCAGTACTTC. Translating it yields CASEDRASEQYF.

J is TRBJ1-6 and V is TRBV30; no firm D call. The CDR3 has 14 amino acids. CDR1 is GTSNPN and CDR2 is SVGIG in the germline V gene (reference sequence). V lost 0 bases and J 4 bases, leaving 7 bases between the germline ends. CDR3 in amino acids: CAWSVQPYNSPLHF. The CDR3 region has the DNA TGTGCCTGGAGTGTACAACCATATAATTCACCCCTCCACTTT.

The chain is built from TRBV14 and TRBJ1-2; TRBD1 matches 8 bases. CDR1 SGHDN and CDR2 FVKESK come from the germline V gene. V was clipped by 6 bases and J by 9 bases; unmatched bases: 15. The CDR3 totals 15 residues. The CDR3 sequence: CASSPQTGALLSYTF. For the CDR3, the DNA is TGTGCCAGCAGTCCTCAGACAGGGGCTCTCTTGAGCTACACCTTC.

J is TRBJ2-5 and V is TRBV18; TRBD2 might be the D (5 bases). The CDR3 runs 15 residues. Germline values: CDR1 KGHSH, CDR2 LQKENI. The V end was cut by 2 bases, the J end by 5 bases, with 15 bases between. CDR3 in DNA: TGTGCCAGCTCACCAAGCGGCTCGAGATCCGAGACCCAGTACTTC. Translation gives CASSPSGSRSETQYF.

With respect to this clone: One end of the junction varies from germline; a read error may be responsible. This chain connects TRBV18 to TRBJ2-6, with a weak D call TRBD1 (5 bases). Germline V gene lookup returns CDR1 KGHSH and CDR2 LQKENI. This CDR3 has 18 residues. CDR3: CASSPLGALRSGANGLTF. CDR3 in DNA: TGTGCCAGCTCACCACTGGGTGCCCTCCGATCTGGGGCCAACGGCCTGACTTTC.

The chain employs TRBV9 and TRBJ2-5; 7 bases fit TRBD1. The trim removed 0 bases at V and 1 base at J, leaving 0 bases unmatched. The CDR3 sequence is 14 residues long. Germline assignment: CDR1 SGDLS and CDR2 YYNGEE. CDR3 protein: CASSVDRGQETQYF. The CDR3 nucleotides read TGTGCCAGCAGCGTAGACAGGGGCCAAGAGACCCAGTACTTC.

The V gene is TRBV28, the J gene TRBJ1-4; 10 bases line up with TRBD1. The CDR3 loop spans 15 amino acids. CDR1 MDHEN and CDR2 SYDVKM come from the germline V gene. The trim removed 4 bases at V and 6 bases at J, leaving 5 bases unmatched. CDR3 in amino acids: CASSSWTGGDEKLFF. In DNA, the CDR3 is TGTGCCAGCAGTTCCTGGACAGGGGGGGATGAAAAACTGTTTTTT.

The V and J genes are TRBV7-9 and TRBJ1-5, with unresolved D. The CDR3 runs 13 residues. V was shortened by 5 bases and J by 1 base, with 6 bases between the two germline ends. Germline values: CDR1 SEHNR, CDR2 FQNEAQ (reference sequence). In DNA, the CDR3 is TGTGCCAGCAGCCCCGTAAGCAATCAGCCCCAGCATTTT. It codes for CASSPVSNQPQHF.

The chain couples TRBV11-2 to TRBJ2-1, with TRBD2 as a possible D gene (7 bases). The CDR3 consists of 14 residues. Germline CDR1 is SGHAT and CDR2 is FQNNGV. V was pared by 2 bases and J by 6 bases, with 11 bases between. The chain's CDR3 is CASSLTGRANEQFF. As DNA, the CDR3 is TGTGCCAGCAGCTTAACAGGGAGGGCCAATGAGCAGTTCTTC.

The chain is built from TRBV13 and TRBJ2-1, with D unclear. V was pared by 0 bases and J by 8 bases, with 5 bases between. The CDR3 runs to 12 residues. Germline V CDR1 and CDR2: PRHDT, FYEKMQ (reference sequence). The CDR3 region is CASSLGSYEQFF. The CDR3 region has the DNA TGTGCCAGCAGCTTAGGTTCATATGAGCAGTTCTTC.

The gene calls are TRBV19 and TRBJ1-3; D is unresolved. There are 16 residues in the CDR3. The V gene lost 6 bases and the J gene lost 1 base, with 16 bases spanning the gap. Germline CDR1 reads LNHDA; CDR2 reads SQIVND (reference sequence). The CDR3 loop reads CASSWRAEASGNTIYF. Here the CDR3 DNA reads TGTGCCAGTAGCTGGAGGGCAGAAGCATCTGGAAACACCATATATTTT.

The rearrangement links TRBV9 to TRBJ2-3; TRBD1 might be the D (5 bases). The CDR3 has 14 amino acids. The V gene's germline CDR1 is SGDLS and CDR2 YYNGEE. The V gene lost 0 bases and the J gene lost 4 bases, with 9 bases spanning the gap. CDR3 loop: CASSVGRAADTQYF. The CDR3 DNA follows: TGTGCCAGCAGCGTAGGCAGGGCGGCAGATACGCAGTATTTT.

The CDR3 loop is CASSEMTGAKNIQYF. CDR3 nucleotide sequence: TGTGCCAGCAGTGAAATGACGGGGGCCAAAAACATTCAGTACTTC. The rearrangement joins TRBV6-1 to TRBJ2-4; a possible D gene is TRBD2 (5 bases). The V gene lost 2 bases and the J gene lost 1 base, with 9 bases spanning the gap. This CDR3 has 15 amino acids. CDR1 MNHNS and CDR2 SASEGT come from the germline V gene.

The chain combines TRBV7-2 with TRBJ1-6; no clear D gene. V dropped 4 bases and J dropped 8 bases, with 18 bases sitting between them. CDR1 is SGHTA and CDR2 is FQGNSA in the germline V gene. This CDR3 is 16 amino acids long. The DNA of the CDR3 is TGTGCCAGCAGCTCCTCTTTAACCCCCGGGGATTCACCCCTCCACTTT. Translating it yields CASSSSLTPGDSPLHF.

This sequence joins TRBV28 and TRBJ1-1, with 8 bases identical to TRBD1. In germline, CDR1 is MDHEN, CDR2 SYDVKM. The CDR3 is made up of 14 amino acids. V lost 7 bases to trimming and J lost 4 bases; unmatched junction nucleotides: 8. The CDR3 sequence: CASNPPDRATEAFF. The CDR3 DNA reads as TGTGCCAGCAACCCCCCGGACAGGGCCACTGAAGCTTTCTTT.

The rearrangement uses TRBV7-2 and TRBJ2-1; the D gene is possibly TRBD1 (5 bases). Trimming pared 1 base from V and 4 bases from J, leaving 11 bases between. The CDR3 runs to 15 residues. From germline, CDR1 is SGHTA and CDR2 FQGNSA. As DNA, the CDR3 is TGTGCCAGCAGCTTAGAGACAGCTAGTTACAATGAGCAGTTCTTC. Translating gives CASSLETASYNEQFF.

In DNA form, the CDR3 reads TGCAGTGCTAGTCCAGGGATAGGGCAGTACTTC. Residues: CSASPGIGQYF. V gene TRBV20-1 combines with J gene TRBJ2-7; possible D gene TRBD1, 5 bases. The CDR3 contains 11 residues. The V end lost 3 bases, the J end lost 9 bases, and 12 bases lay between the germline ends. Germline values: CDR1 DFQATT, CDR2 SNEGSKA (reference sequence).